These 10 T cell receptor beta chains share one sample of origin, sequenced in a study of radiotherapy plus CTLA-4 blockade in lung cancer. The repertoire was sequenced with immunoSEQ multiplex PCR; TCRdb's copy has only in-frame clones and lacks some. Found here are 84,000 or so clones, over 80% of them singletons; the top ten hold just over 14%. This sample comprised peripheral blood, obtained from a patient treated with radiotherapy plus ipilimumab. All receptors come from a human donor with non-small cell lung cancer that progressed on radiotherapy plus ipilimumab.

V and J are TRBV27 and TRBJ2-1; D ambiguous. The CDR3 is 13 residues long. Germline CDR1 MNHEY, CDR2 SMNVEV (reference sequence). The V gene lost 6 bases and the J gene lost 6 bases, with 12 bases spanning the gap. DNA for the CDR3: TGTGCCAGCAGATTGGGCCCGGGCAATGAGCAGTTCTTC. Its translation is CASRLGPGNEQFF.

This chain joins TRBV7-9 and TRBJ1-1; the D is unclear. Germline loops: CDR1 SEHNR, CDR2 FQNEAQ (reference sequence). The CDR3 length is 13 residues. Trimming took off 5 bases at V and 5 bases at J, with 12 bases between the two ends. Here the CDR3 DNA reads TGTGCCAGCAGCCGAGAAGGTGGGACTGAAGCTTTCTTT. It codes for CASSREGGTEAFF.

The V call is TRBV7-9, the J call TRBJ1-2, with D perhaps matching TRBD1 (5 bases). Trimming pared 1 base from V and 8 bases from J, leaving 17 bases between. There are 15 residues in the CDR3. Per germline, CDR1 SEHNR and CDR2 FQNEAQ (reference sequence). The CDR3 here is CASSLEIGGARGYTF. CDR3 coding DNA: TGTGCCAGCAGCTTAGAGATAGGTGGGGCGAGGGGCTACACCTTC.

J is TRBJ1-5 and V is TRBV4-2, with a possible D match to TRBD1 (6 bases). The CDR3 sequence is 16 residues long. Trimming cost V 1 base and J 4 bases, with 14 bases left between them. The V gene's germline CDR1 is LGHNA and CDR2 YNFKEQ. CDR3 sequence: CASSQGAGEWNQPQHF. CDR3 coding DNA: TGTGCCAGCAGCCAAGGGGCAGGGGAATGGAATCAGCCCCAGCATTTT.

The V and J genes are TRBV7-6 and TRBJ1-5; no clear D gene. The CDR3 totals 13 residues. Germline CDR1 is SGHVS and CDR2 is FNYEAQ. The ends were cut back, 4 bases at V and 7 bases at J, with 11 bases in the middle. The CDR3 region has the DNA TGTGCCAGCAGCTCGGGTGTTGGACAGCCCCAGCATTTT. Residues: CASSSGVGQPQHF.

This clone was detected only once. The gene calls are TRBV10-3 and TRBJ2-7, with 7 nucleotides matching TRBD1. V lost 0 bases and J lost 3; bases outside the gene matches: 8. Looked up from germline, CDR1 is ENHRY and CDR2 is SYGVKD. The CDR3 is 16 residues long. The CDR3 nucleotides read TGTGCCATCAGTGAGTCTGAGGGACAGCAGATCTACGAGCAGTACTTC. Translated, it gives CAISESEGQQIYEQYF.

The chain is built from TRBV5-5 and TRBJ2-7; D possibly corresponds to TRBD2 (5 bases). The CDR3 has 15 amino acids. Trimming cost V 4 bases and J 2 bases, with 16 bases left between them. The germline V gene encodes CDR1 SGHKS and CDR2 YYEKEE (reference sequence). The CDR3 region is CASSPRAGGPYEQYF. The CDR3 DNA reads TGTGCCAGCAGCCCTCGGGCGGGTGGGCCCTACGAGCAGTACTTC.

The chain couples TRBV4-2 to TRBJ2-1; D gene ambiguous. Germline lookup yields CDR1 LGHNA and CDR2 YNFKEQ. Trimming cost V 2 bases and J 5 bases, with 10 bases left between them. This CDR3 comprises 14 residues. The DNA of the CDR3 is TGTGCCAGCAGCCAATCCCCCAGCGACAATGAGCAGTTCTTC. This sequence encodes CASSQSPSDNEQFF.

The chain joins TRBV7-3 to TRBJ1-1, with TRBD1 matching 7 bases. CDR3 size: 16 residues. After removal of 4 bases from V and 0 bases from J, the junction contained 8 bases not matched to a gene. Germline V CDR1 and CDR2: SGHTA, FQGTGA. CDR3 region: CASSYRDSFMNTEAFF. CDR3 DNA sequence: TGTGCCAGCAGCTACCGGGACAGCTTTATGAACACTGAAGCTTTCTTT.

V gene TRBV6-5 combines with J gene TRBJ2-7; 8 positions match TRBD1. Losses at the gene ends were 4 bases for V and 2 bases for J; bases not matched to a gene: 7. This CDR3 has 15 residues. Germline V gene data show CDR1 as MNHEY and CDR2 as SVGAGI. CDR3 residues: CASSSGQGLTYEQYF. DNA of the CDR3: TGTGCCAGCAGTTCCGGACAGGGCCTCACCTACGAGCAGTACTTC.